This T cell receptor (beta chain) originates from a study of T cells of healthy individuals. Each CDR3 protein is one row after TCRdb ran MiXCR on the 5' RACE reads. Of 60,000 to 80,000 distinct CDR3 sequences in the sample, roughly 17% were seen once. This clonotype was observed a few times. The germline V gene encodes CDR1 LGHDT and CDR2 YNNKEL (reference sequence). This CDR3 region has 14 residues. Trimming took off 5 bases at V and 14 bases at J, with 22 bases between the two ends. The sequence was obtained from a human donor in good health. The rearrangement uses TRBV3-1 and TRBJ2-1; either TRBD1 or TRBD2 may supply D (5 bases each). CDR3 sequence: CASSSPPTGPGKFF. The DNA of the CDR3 is TGTGCCAGCAGCTCCCCCCCGACGGGACCCGGGAAGTTCTTC.